The 22 T cell receptor beta chains reported below all come from one sample, sequenced in a study of blood T cell repertoires in COVID-19. TCRdb's copy holds only in-frame clones and misses some; the assay was immunoSEQ multiplex PCR. The table has 65,000 to 95,000 clones, roughly nine tenths seen once. Sequencing was carried out using peripheral blood. The receptors stem from a man aged 80 or over with acute or convalescent COVID-19.

The V call is TRBV9, the J call TRBJ1-1; TRBD1 aligns across 8 bases. The length of the CDR3 is 15 residues. Germline CDR1 and CDR2: SGDLS and YYNGEE. J was trimmed by 9 bases and V by 4 bases; bases with no gene match: 14. The CDR3 sequence is CASSPLLNAGGQAFF. CDR3 in DNA: TGTGCCAGCAGCCCTCTCCTTAACGCAGGGGGCCAAGCTTTCTTT.

This clone was seen only once. The chain joins TRBV5-4 to TRBJ2-5, with D possibly TRBD2 on 5 matching bases. CDR1 and CDR2 from the germline V gene are SGHNT and YYREEE (reference sequence). The CDR3 runs 12 residues. Deletions cut 3 bases from V and 5 bases from J, with 8 bases between. CDR3 coding DNA: TGTGCCAGCAGCTCGGGCGGGGAGACCCAGTACTTC. Protein: CASSSGGETQYF. The whole variable domain, remainder taken from reference TRBV5-4 and TRBJ2-5, is ETGVTQSPTHLIKTRGQQVTLRCSSQSGHNTVSWYQQALGQGPQFIFQYYREEENGRGNFPPRFSGLQFPNYSSELNVNALELDDSALYLCASSSGGETQYFGPGTRLLVL.

The chain is built from TRBV11-2 and TRBJ2-7; 8 bases align to TRBD1. With 1 base clipped from V and 1 base from J, the junction kept 0 bases outside the gene matches. Germline assignment: CDR1 SGHAT and CDR2 FQNNGV. This CDR3 has 14 amino acids. CDR3 sequence (DNA): TGTGCCAGCAGCTTAGGGGACAGGTCCTACGAGCAGTACTTC. It yields the protein CASSLGDRSYEQYF.

The chain is built from TRBV11-2 and TRBJ2-5; no reliable D call. The CDR3 is made up of 15 amino acids. Germline V gene sequence: CDR1 SGHAT, CDR2 FQNNGV. The V end lost 0 bases, the J end lost 2 bases, and 10 bases lay between the germline ends. The CDR3 is CASSLESGRQETQYF. The CDR3 DNA sequence: TGTGCCAGCAGCTTAGAATCAGGCCGACAAGAGACCCAGTACTTC.

This chain uses TRBV5-1 with TRBJ1-1, with D hard to call. Germline loops: CDR1 SGHRS, CDR2 YFSETQ. The V end lost 2 bases, the J end lost 3 bases, and 11 bases lay between the germline ends. The CDR3 has 14 residues. In DNA, the CDR3 is TGCGCCAGCAGCTTTGTCGGGGAAGACACTGAAGCTTTCTTT. Protein product: CASSFVGEDTEAFF.

V gene TRBV14 combines with J gene TRBJ1-1, with unresolved D. Germline V lookup: CDR1 SGHDN, CDR2 FVKESK. The ends were cut back, 1 base at V and 5 bases at J, with 8 bases in the middle. CDR3 length: 13 amino acids. In nucleotides, the CDR3 is TGTGCCAGCAGCCAAGGAGTCCCGACTGAAGCTTTCTTT. This encodes CASSQGVPTEAFF.

A note on this clone: Different DNA sequences within this sample yield the same CDR3. The V and J genes are TRBV19 and TRBJ2-5; maybe TRBD1 (5 bases). V was cut by 5 bases and J by 8 bases, with 18 bases left in between. The length of the CDR3 is 14 residues. In germline, CDR1 is LNHDA, CDR2 SQIVND (reference sequence). CDR3 sequence (DNA): TGTGCCAGTAGTTCGTCGTTAGGGGTCGAAACCCAGTACTTC. Translating it yields CASSSSLGVETQYF.

The V gene is TRBV6-5, the J gene TRBJ1-4; possible D gene TRBD1, 6 bases. This CDR3 has 16 residues. From germline, CDR1 is MNHEY and CDR2 SVGAGI. Trimming took 4 bases from V and 0 from J, leaving 12 bases between them. The CDR3 DNA reads as TGTGCCAGCAGTTGGGACATACCTGCAACTAATGAAAAACTGTTTTTT. The encoded protein is CASSWDIPATNEKLFF.

The CDR3 nucleotides read TGTGCCTGGAGTCTTAAAACCCCGGGGACTGAAGCTTTCTTT. Its translation: CAWSLKTPGTEAFF. This sequence joins TRBV30 and TRBJ1-1; D is unclear. Germline-derived CDR1 and CDR2 are GTSNPN and SVGIG (reference sequence). Between the trimmed V and J ends, which lost 2 bases and 5 bases, there was a span of 15 bases. This CDR3 is 14 amino acids long.

The chain has TRBV12-3 or TRBV12-4 and TRBJ2-7; TRBD2 aligns across 9 bases. The CDR3 totals 13 residues. J gave up 6 bases and V 7 bases, and 7 bases lay outside the gene matches. The CDR3 DNA reads TGTGCCAGCAAACAGGCGGGGGGGAGCGAGCAGTACTTC. The encoded protein is CASKQAGGSEQYF.

V gene TRBV29-1 combines with J gene TRBJ1-1, with unresolved D. Trimming took 5 bases from V and 0 from J, leaving 10 bases between them. Germline V gene sequence: CDR1 SQVTM, CDR2 ANQGSEA. CDR3 size: 13 residues. The CDR3: CSVSSVLNTEAFF. For the CDR3, the DNA is TGCAGCGTTTCTAGTGTGTTGAACACTGAAGCTTTCTTT. The variable domain in full, completed from reference TRBV29-1 and TRBJ1-1, reads SAVISQKPSRDICQRGTSLTIQCQVDSQVTMMFWYRQQPGQSLTLIATANQGSEATYESGFVIDKFPISRPNLTFSTLTVSNMSPEDSSIYLCSVSSVLNTEAFFGQGTRLTVV.

CDR3 loop: CASSLELAGGLSSYNEQFF. CDR3 coding DNA: TGTGCCAGCAGCTTAGAACTAGCGGGGGGATTATCCTCCTACAATGAGCAGTTCTTC. The chain employs TRBV7-8 and TRBJ2-1; 12 bases line up with TRBD2. CDR1 SGHVS and CDR2 FQNEAQ come from the germline V gene. This CDR3 comprises 19 residues. With 1 base clipped from V and 0 bases from J, the junction kept 7 bases outside the gene matches.

As DNA, the CDR3 is TGTGCCAGCAGCATCGGGACAGGGGGTAATCAGCCCCAGCATTTT. It codes for CASSIGTGGNQPQHF. The chain has TRBV11-2 and TRBJ1-5, with 11 nucleotides matching TRBD1. Germline V gives CDR1 SGHAT, CDR2 FQNNGV. With 5 bases clipped from V and 4 bases from J, the junction kept 4 bases outside the gene matches. The CDR3 length is 15 residues.

V gene TRBV7-8 combines with J gene TRBJ2-4; TRBD2 is a possible D gene (7 bases). Germline CDR1 and CDR2: SGHVS and FQNEAQ. The length of the CDR3 is 19 residues. V lost 3 bases to trimming and J lost 1 base, with 22 bases between them. The CDR3 DNA is TGTGCCAGCAGCTTCGAGCCCATGGGGGGAGGGGGGGCCAAAAACATTCAGTACTTC. This sequence encodes CASSFEPMGGGGAKNIQYF.

The chain has TRBV5-1 and TRBJ2-7, with 8 bases identical to TRBD1. The germline V gene has CDR1 SGHRS and CDR2 YFSETQ. With 4 bases clipped from V and 0 bases from J, the junction kept 6 bases outside the gene matches. The length of the CDR3 is 15 residues. CDR3 DNA: TGCGCCAGCAGCACCCGGGACAGGAGCTCCTACGAGCAGTACTTC. This sequence encodes CASSTRDRSSYEQYF.

Notes on this clone: Mismatch with germline at one junction end may stem from a read error. The V call is TRBV25-1, the J call TRBJ1-1, with TRBD1 matching over 8 bases. CDR1 and CDR2 from the germline V gene are MGHDK and SYGVNS. The CDR3 loop spans 8 amino acids. Here the CDR3 DNA reads TGCGGACAGGGTGAAGCTTTCTTT. It specifies CGQGEAFF.

This clone showed up just once. V is TRBV19 and J is TRBJ2-3, with 10 bases identical to TRBD1. The CDR3 loop spans 17 amino acids. V lost 6 bases, J lost 5 bases, and 14 bases stayed unmatched. Germline CDR1 LNHDA, CDR2 SQIVND (reference sequence). CDR3 in amino acids: CASRRRTGGTSGDTQYF. The CDR3 region has the DNA TGTGCCAGTAGGCGAAGGACAGGGGGGACCTCCGGAGATACGCAGTATTTT.

The rearrangement joins TRBV18 to TRBJ1-4, with D hard to call. CDR3 size: 14 residues. The V end lost 6 bases, the J end lost 3 bases, and 11 bases lay between the germline ends. Germline assignment: CDR1 KGHSH and CDR2 LQKENI. The CDR3 sequence is CASSPRGSNEKLFF. The CDR3 nucleotides are TGTGCCAGCTCCCCCCGAGGGTCTAATGAAAAACTGTTTTTT.

This rearrangement joins TRBV11-3 to TRBJ2-7; the D gene is possibly TRBD1 (8 bases). Trimming pared 4 bases from V and 2 bases from J, leaving 15 bases between. The germline V gene encodes CDR1 SGHNT and CDR2 YENEEA. This CDR3 has 15 residues. The CDR3 spells CASSSIQGGAYEQYF. The DNA for the CDR3 is TGTGCCAGCAGCTCGATACAGGGGGGGGCCTACGAGCAGTACTTC.

V is TRBV5-1 and J is TRBJ1-1; the D gene is possibly TRBD1 (5 bases). In germline, CDR1 is SGHRS, CDR2 YFSETQ. The CDR3 spans 15 residues. The V and J ends lost 0 bases and 1 base respectively, with 10 bases between them. The CDR3 here is CASSLGLGANTEAFF. In DNA, the CDR3 is TGCGCCAGCAGCTTGGGCCTAGGGGCGAACACTGAAGCTTTCTTT.

The chain uses TRBV5-6 and TRBJ2-1; the D is unclear. In germline, CDR1 is SGHDT, CDR2 YYEEEE. The CDR3 extends over 14 amino acids. V lost 1 base, J lost 0 bases, and 5 bases lay in between. The CDR3 spells CASSLINSYNEQFF. CDR3 nucleotide sequence: TGTGCCAGCAGCTTGATAAACTCCTACAATGAGCAGTTCTTC.

This CDR3 reads CASSISSETQYF. Here the CDR3 DNA reads TGTGCCAGTAGTATTTCTTCAGAGACCCAGTACTTC. The V and J genes are TRBV19 and TRBJ2-5; D is unclear. The CDR3 has 12 amino acids. The V and J ends lost 3 bases and 4 bases respectively, with 6 bases between them. The germline V gene encodes CDR1 LNHDA and CDR2 SQIVND (reference sequence).